This T cell receptor beta chain was recovered during a study of blood T cell repertoires in COVID-19. Overall study: PBMCs, B-cell-depleted T cells, or T cells provided the cDNA or gDNA that made up the material.

The V and J ends lost 10 bases and 3 bases, in that order; junction bases with no gene match: 14. The CDR3 has 15 residues. In germline, CDR1 is LGHNA, CDR2 YSLEER. Participant age was about 18 to 95 years, and participants resided in about 25 US areas. Allocation to cohorts depended on clinical history reported by the participants. In the original analysis: Reference gene primer amplification yielded estimated nucleated cell counts. Clones were sequenced by immunoSEQ multiplex PCR, and TCRdb holds only the in-frame ones, with some missing. V and J calls and clone size follow that table, whereas D and trimming were derived from the DNA. The data hold some 210,000 clones, with about 76% observed a single time.

The V and J genes are TRBV4-3 and TRBJ1-1; 7 bases agree with TRBD1. Material for sequencing was PBMCs or T cells enriched from blood (not recorded which). The clonotype comes from a woman in her fifties or sixties with acute COVID-19. CDR3 DNA sequence: TGCGCCAAACTAGAATCGGCAGGGGGGCACACTGAAGCTTTCTTT. This codes for CAKLESAGGHTEAFF.